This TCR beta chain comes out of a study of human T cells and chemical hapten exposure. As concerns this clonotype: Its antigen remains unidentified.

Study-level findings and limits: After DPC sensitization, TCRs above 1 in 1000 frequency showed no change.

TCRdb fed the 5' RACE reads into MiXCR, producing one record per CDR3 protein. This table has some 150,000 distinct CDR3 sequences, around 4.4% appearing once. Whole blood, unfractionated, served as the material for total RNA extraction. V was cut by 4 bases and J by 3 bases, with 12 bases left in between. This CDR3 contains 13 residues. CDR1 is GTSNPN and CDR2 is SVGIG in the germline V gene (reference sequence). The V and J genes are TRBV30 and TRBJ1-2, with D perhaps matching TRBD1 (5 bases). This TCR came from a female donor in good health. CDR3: CAWTGGAHYGYTF. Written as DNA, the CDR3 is TGTGCCTGGACGGGAGGGGCCCACTATGGCTACACCTTC.